This T cell receptor beta chain was observed in a study of kidney transplant recipient with SARS-CoV-2 infection. This clonotype was counted many times. TCRdb itself ran the reads through MiXCR, one entry per CDR3 protein. Of about 250,000 distinct CDR3 sequences in the sample, more than 25% were seen once. The source is a young adult male patient who had COVID-19 and was a kidney transplant recipient. T cells may partly derive from the graft donor. The material sequenced was a blood sample, taken at baseline and on day 111 from a kidney transplant recipient.

CDR3 bases: TGCAGTGCTAGGGAGTTTAACACTGAAGCTTTCTTT. It is translated as CSAREFNTEAFF. This chain joins TRBV20-1 and TRBJ1-1; D not resolved. This CDR3 spans 12 amino acids. Germline V gene sequence: CDR1 DFQATT, CDR2 SNEGSKA (reference sequence). V lost 3 bases, J lost 2 bases, and 7 bases lay in between.